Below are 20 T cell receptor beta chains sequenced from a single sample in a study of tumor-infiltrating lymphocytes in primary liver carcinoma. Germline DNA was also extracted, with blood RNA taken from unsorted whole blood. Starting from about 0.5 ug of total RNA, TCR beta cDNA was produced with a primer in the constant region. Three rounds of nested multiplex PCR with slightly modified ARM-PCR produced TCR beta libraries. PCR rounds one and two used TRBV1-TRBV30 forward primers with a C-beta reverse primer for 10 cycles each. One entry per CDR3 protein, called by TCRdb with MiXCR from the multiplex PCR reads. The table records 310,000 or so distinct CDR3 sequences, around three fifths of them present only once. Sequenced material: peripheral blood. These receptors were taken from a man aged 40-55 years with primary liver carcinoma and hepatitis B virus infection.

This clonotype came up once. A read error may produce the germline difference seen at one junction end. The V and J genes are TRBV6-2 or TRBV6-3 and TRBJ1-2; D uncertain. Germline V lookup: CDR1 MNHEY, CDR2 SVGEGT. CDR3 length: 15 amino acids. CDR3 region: CASSPLDGADYGHTF. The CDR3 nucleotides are TGTGCCAGCAGTCCCCTTGATGGAGCCGACTATGGCCACACCTTC.

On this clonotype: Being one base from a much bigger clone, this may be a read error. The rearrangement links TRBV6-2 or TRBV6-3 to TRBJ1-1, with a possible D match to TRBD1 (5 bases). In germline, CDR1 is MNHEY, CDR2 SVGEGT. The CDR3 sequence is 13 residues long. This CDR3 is CASRTTGNTEALF. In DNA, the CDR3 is TGTGCCAGCAGAACTACAGGAAACACTGAAGCTCTCTTT.

The CDR3 spells CASSLRVGLRRPETQYF. As DNA, the CDR3 is TGTGCCAGCAGCCTCCGGGTGGGACTGCGGAGGCCAGAGACCCAGTACTTC. The genes are TRBV11-2 and TRBJ2-5; perhaps TRBD2 as D (6 bases). Germline V gene data show CDR1 as SGHAT and CDR2 as FQNNGV. V lost 5 bases and J 4 bases, leaving 23 bases between the germline ends. There are 17 residues in the CDR3.

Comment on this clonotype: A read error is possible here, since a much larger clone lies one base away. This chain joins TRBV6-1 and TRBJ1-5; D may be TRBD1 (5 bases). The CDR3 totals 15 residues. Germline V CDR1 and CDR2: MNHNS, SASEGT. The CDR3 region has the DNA TGTGCCAACAGTGATTGGGGGACTAGCAATCAGCCCCAGCATTTT. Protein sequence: CANSDWGTSNQPQHF.

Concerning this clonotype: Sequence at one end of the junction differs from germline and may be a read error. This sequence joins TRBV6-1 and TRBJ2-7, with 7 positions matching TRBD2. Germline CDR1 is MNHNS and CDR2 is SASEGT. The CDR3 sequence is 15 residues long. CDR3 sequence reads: CASSEARGETYEQCF. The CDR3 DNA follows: TGTGCCAGCAGTGAAGCTCGGGGGGAGACCTACGAGCAGTGCTTC.

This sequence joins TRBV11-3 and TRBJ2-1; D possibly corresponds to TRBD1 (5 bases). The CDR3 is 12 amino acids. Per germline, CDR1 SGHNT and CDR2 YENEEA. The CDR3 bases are TGTACCGGCAACTTTGAAAGGGGTGAGCAGTTCTTC. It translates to CTGNFERGEQFF.

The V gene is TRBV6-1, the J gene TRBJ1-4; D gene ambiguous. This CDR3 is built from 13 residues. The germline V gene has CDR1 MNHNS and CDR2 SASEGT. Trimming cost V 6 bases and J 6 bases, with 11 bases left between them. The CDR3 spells CASRSETHEKLFF. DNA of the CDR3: TGTGCCAGCAGGTCCGAGACGCATGAAAAACTGTTTTTT.

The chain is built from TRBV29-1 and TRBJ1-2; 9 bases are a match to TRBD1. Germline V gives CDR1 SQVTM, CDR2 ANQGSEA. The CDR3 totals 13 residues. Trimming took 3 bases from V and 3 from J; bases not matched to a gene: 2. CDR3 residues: CSVEGDRDYGYTF. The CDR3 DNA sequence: TGCAGCGTTGAGGGGGACAGGGACTATGGCTACACCTTC.

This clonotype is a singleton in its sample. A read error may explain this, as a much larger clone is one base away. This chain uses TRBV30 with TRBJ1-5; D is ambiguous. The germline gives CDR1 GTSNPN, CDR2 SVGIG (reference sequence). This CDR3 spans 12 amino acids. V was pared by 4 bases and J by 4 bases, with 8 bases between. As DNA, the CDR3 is TGTGCCTGGATTGTACGTAATCAGCCCCAGCATTTT. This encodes CAWIVRNQPQHF.

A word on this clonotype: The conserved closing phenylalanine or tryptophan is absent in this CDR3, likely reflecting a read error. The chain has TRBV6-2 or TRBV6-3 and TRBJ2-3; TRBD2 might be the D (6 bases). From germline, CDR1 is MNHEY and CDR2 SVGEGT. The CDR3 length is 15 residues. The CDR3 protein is CGSSYDDGSADTQYS. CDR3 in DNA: TGTGGCAGCAGTTACGATGACGGGAGCGCAGATACGCAGTATTCT.

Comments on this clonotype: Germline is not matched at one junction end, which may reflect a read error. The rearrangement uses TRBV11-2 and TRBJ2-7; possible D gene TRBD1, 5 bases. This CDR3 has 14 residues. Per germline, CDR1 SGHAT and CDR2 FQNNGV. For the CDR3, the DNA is TGCGCCATCAGCTTAGGTCGACAGTCATACGAGCAGTACTTC. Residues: CAISLGRQSYEQYF.

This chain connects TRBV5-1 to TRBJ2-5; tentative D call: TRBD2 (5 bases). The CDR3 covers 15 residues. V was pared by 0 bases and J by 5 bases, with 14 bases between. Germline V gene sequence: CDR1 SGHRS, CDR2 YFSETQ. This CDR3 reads CASSLAVGDSETQYF. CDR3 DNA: TGCGCCAGCAGCTTGGCCGTCGGGGATTCGGAGACCCAGTACTTC.

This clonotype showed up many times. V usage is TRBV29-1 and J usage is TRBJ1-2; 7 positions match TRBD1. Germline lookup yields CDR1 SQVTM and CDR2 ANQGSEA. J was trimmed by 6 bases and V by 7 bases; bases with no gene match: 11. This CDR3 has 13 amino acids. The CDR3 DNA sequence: TGCAGCGGGAGCAGGGCAGGGGGTGATGGCTACACCTTC. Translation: CSGSRAGGDGYTF.

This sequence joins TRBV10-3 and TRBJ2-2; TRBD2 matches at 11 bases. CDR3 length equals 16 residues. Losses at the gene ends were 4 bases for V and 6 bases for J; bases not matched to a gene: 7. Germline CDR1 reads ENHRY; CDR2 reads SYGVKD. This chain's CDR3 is CAISGLAGGMPGELFF. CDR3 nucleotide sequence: TGTGCCATCAGTGGTCTAGCGGGAGGAATGCCCGGGGAGCTGTTTTTT.

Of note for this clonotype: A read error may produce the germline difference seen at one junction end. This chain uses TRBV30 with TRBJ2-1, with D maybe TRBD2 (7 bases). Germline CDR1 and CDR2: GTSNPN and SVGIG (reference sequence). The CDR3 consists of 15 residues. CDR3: CDWSGTIVSYNEQFF. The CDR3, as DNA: TGTGACTGGAGCGGGACAATCGTCTCCTACAATGAGCAGTTCTTC. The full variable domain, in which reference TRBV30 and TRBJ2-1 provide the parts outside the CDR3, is SQTIHQWPATLVQPVGSPLSLECTVEGTSNPNLYWYRQAAGRGLQLLFYSVGIGQISSEVPQNLSASRPQDRQFILSSKKLLLSDSGFYLCDWSGTIVSYNEQFFGPGTRLTVL.

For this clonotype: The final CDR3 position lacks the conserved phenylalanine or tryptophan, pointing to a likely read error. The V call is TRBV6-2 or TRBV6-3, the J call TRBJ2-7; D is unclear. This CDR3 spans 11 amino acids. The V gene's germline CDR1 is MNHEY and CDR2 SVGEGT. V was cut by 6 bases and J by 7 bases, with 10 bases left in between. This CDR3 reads CASRVLGEQYS. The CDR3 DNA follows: TGTGCCAGCAGAGTATTGGGGGAGCAGTACTCC.

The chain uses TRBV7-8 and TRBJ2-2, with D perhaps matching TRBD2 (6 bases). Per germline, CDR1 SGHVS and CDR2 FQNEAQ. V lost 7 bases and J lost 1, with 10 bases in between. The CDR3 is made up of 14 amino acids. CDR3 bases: TGTGCCAGCAACTCTAGCGAGAACACCGGGGAGCTGTTTTTT. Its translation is CASNSSENTGELFF.

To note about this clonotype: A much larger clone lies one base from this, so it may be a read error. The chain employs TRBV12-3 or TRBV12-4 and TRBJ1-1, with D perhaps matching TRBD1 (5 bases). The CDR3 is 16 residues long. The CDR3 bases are TGTGCCAGCACCCCGCCGCCCGGCCTTGGAGGGACTGAAGCTATCTTT. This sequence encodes CASTPPPGLGGTEAIF.

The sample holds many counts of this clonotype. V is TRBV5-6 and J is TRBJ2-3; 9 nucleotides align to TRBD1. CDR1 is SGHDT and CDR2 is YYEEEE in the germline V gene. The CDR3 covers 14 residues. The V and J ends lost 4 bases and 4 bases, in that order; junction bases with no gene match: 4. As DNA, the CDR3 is TGTGCCAGCAGCGCGGACAGGGGAGCAGATACGCAGTATTTT. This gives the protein CASSADRGADTQYF.

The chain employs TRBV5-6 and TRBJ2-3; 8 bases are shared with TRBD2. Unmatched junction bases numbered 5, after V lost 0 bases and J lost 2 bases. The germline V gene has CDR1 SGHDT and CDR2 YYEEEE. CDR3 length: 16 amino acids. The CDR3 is CASSLDRLAITDTQYF. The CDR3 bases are TGTGCCAGCAGCTTGGATAGACTAGCGATCACAGATACGCAGTATTTT.